Sequencing of this T cell receptor (beta chain) was carried out in a study of T cell repertoires in cytomegalovirus infection. Study at large: CMV infection and matching HLA type were both indicated by public TCR beta signatures. Study results and limitations: CMV-specific HLA-C-restricted TCR beta clonotypes dominated the ex vivo response. Cumulative frequency (of public TCR beta family members) identified carriers of CMV plus the relevant HLA.

Each CDR3 protein gets one entry after TCRdb re-called the reads with MiXCR. This table has hundreds of thousands of distinct CDR3 sequences, approximately 30% appearing once. The V end lost 4 bases, the J end lost 4 bases, and 8 bases lay between the germline ends. The CDR3 is 14 residues long. From germline, CDR1 is SGHVS and CDR2 FQNEAQ. This clonotype was recorded a few times. What it binds is not known. V usage is TRBV7-8 and J usage is TRBJ2-6, with D unclear. The sequencing input was PBMCs. This TCR was recovered from a human donor in good health (CMV status not recorded). Some clones in this sample may be carry-over from other donors' samples. CDR3 in amino acids: CASSWASGANVLTF. The CDR3 DNA reads as TGTGCCAGCAGCTGGGCTTCAGGGGCCAACGTCCTGACTTTC. The entire variable domain, with the rest obtained from reference TRBV7-8 and TRBJ2-6, is as follows: GAGVSQSPRYKVAKRGQDVALRCDPISGHVSLFWYQQALGQGPEFLTYFQNEAQLDKSGLPSDRFFAERPEGSVSTLKIQRTQQEDSAVYLCASSWASGANVLTFGAGSRLTVL.